This T cell receptor (beta chain) came from a study of OX40 agonist ivuxolimab in advanced cancers. General observations from the study: Nonresponders, in some cases, also had low normalized T-cell clonal expansion.

At baseline, cycle 4 day 1, and cycle 7 day 1, blood was sampled. With respect to this clone: What it binds is not known.

V was clipped by 4 bases and J by 2 bases, with 9 bases between them. This CDR3 contains 15 residues. CDR1 is MDHEN, CDR2 SYDVKM, per germline. TCRdb keeps only in-frame clones here, not all; method: immunoSEQ multiplex PCR. The data contain about 22,000 clones, approximately 88% of them seen just once; the ten biggest clones take up nearly 35%. This clonotype was obtained from an adult with an advanced solid tumor such as melanoma, head and neck, liver or kidney cancer. The J gene is TRBJ2-6, the V gene TRBV28; D not resolved. Here the sequenced sample was CD4+ or CD8+ T cells sorted from blood, taken in a trial of the OX40 agonist ivuxolimab. CDR3 DNA sequence: TGTGCCAGCAGTTCAAGTCGGGCTGGGGCCAACGTCCTGACTTTC. Protein sequence: CASSSSRAGANVLTF.